The 21 T cell receptor beta chains below all came from one sample that was sequenced in a study of shared clonotypes between healthy human individuals. Sequencing was performed with immunoSEQ multiplex PCR; in TCRdb, only in-frame clones are kept and a portion is missing. The data contain 980,000 or so clones, around 80% of them singletons. The material sequenced was memory CD4+ T cells sorted from blood. Subset indicated: CD45RA-negative fraction. The receptors originated from a man between 18 and 29 years old in good health.

The chain joins TRBV27 to TRBJ2-3, with a possible D match to TRBD2 (6 bases). The germline V gene has CDR1 MNHEY and CDR2 SMNVEV (reference sequence). This CDR3 has 14 residues. Trimming shortened V by 6 bases and J by 0 bases, and 10 bases separated the two germline ends. CDR3: CASSERASTDTQYF. The CDR3 DNA follows: TGTGCCAGCAGCGAGCGGGCTAGCACAGATACGCAGTATTTT.

The DNA for the CDR3 is TGTGCCAGCAGCCAAGGGACGGCAAACGAGCAGTACTTC. Translated, it gives CASSQGTANEQYF. The chain has TRBV7-9 and TRBJ2-7; D possibly uses TRBD1 or TRBD2 (5 bases each). V was clipped by 5 bases and J by 5 bases, with 13 bases between them. CDR1 and CDR2 (germline): SEHNR, FQNEAQ (reference sequence). The CDR3 covers 13 residues.

At least ten counts were recorded for this clone. The rearrangement joins TRBV30 to TRBJ2-7; TRBD2 matches 12 bases. V was clipped by 0 bases and J by 6 bases; unmatched bases: 6. The CDR3 runs to 15 residues. Per germline, CDR1 GTSNPN and CDR2 SVGIG (reference sequence). The CDR3 bases are TGTGCCTGGAGTGTCCTAGCGGGAGGGCCGGGCGAGCAGTACTTC. Residues: CAWSVLAGGPGEQYF. The full variable domain, rest sourced from reference TRBV30 and TRBJ2-7, is SQTIHQWPATLVQPVGSPLSLECTVEGTSNPNLYWYRQAAGRGLQLLFYSVGIGQISSEVPQNLSASRPQDRQFILSSKKLLLSDSGFYLCAWSVLAGGPGEQYFGPGTRLTVT.

The chain links TRBV5-1 to TRBJ1-2; unclear D gene. Trimming left V 1 base short and J 1 base short, with 5 bases between. Germline V gives CDR1 SGHRS, CDR2 YFSETQ. This CDR3 is 13 amino acids long. This chain's CDR3 is CASSLSSNYGYTF. CDR3 DNA: TGCGCCAGCAGCTTGAGCAGTAACTATGGCTACACCTTC.

The CDR3: CASRGQGALLNIQYF. CDR3 coding DNA: TGTGCCAGCCGAGGACAGGGGGCCCTCTTGAACATTCAGTACTTC. This sequence joins TRBV7-9 and TRBJ2-4, with TRBD1 identical over 11 bases. The length of the CDR3 is 15 residues. Germline-derived CDR1 and CDR2 are SEHNR and FQNEAQ (reference sequence). The V gene end was trimmed by 8 bases and the J gene end by 7 bases; junction bases not matched to a gene: 10.

This rearrangement joins TRBV7-2 to TRBJ2-3, with 11 bases identical to TRBD2. Germline CDR1 and CDR2: SGHTA and FQGNSA. Losses at the gene ends were 4 bases for V and 1 base for J; bases not matched to a gene: 10. The CDR3 extends over 18 amino acids. The CDR3 protein is CASSSTSGGWYGTDTQYF. CDR3 in DNA: TGTGCCAGCAGCTCTACTAGCGGGGGTTGGTACGGCACAGATACGCAGTATTTT. Filled out from reference TRBV7-2 and TRBJ2-3, the complete variable domain reads GAGVSQSPSNKVTEKGKDVELRCDPISGHTALYWYRQSLGQGLEFLIYFQGNSAPDKSGLPSDRFSAERTGGSVSTLTIQRTQQEDSAVYLCASSSTSGGWYGTDTQYFGPGTRLTVL.

This clone showed up just a few times. The sample holds other DNA sequences that translate to the same CDR3. V and J are TRBV7-9 and TRBJ1-5, with D possibly matching TRBD1 (5 bases). The germline V gene has CDR1 SEHNR and CDR2 FQNEAQ (reference sequence). The CDR3 is 15 amino acids. Between the trimmed V and J ends, which lost 0 bases and 1 base, there was a span of 7 bases. CDR3 loop: CASSLAGGSNQPQHF. The CDR3 DNA sequence: TGTGCCAGCAGCTTAGCCGGGGGAAGCAATCAGCCCCAGCATTTT.

The rearrangement uses TRBV28 and TRBJ2-5, with TRBD2 matching 13 bases. The end of the DNA fits TRBJ2-7 better, so the J call may be wrong. From germline, CDR1 is MDHEN and CDR2 SYDVKM. The CDR3 covers 16 residues. DNA for the CDR3: TGTGCCAGCAGTCCTATCGGACTAGCGGGAGCCTACGAGCAGTACTTC. Encoded protein: CASSPIGLAGAYEQYF.

In this sample, this clone turned up once. The chain carries TRBV2 and TRBJ2-1; 10 bases line up with TRBD1. The CDR3 consists of 12 residues. After removal of 10 bases from V and 9 bases from J, the junction contained 6 bases not matched to a gene. Germline V gene data show CDR1 as SNHLY and CDR2 as FYNNEI. The CDR3 nucleotides read TGTGCCACCGACAGGGGGCTGGGTGAGCAGTTCTTC. It yields the protein CATDRGLGEQFF.

The chain links TRBV2 to TRBJ1-1; 9 bases match TRBD1. V gave up 4 bases and J gave up 2 bases; unmatched junction bases: 5. The CDR3 spans 15 residues. Per germline, CDR1 SNHLY and CDR2 FYNNEI. CDR3 in amino acids: CASSGGQGPNTEAFF. Written as DNA, the CDR3 is TGTGCCAGCAGTGGGGGACAGGGACCAAACACTGAAGCTTTCTTT.

The chain joins TRBV28 to TRBJ1-3; D is ambiguous. This CDR3 region has 15 residues. Germline V gives CDR1 MDHEN, CDR2 SYDVKM. V lost 4 bases and J lost 1, with 11 bases in between. The CDR3 region is CASSSRGVSGNTIYF. The CDR3 DNA follows: TGTGCCAGCAGTTCCCGTGGCGTGTCTGGAAACACCATATATTTT.

J is TRBJ2-5 and V is TRBV28; D uncertain. This CDR3 is built from 15 residues. The germline gives CDR1 MDHEN, CDR2 SYDVKM. V lost 2 bases and J lost 7, with 17 bases in between. The CDR3 spells CASSLRRATLGTQYF. The DNA of the CDR3 is TGTGCCAGCAGTTTACGACGGGCTACTCTCGGGACCCAGTACTTC.

The chain recombines TRBV10-2 with TRBJ1-1; TRBD1 agrees at 10 bases. The CDR3 totals 16 residues. Germline CDR1 WSHSY, CDR2 SAAADI. The V and J ends lost 3 bases and 5 bases, in that order; junction bases with no gene match: 9. The CDR3 protein is CASSDPSGTGATEAFF. As DNA, the CDR3 is TGCGCCAGCAGTGATCCTTCCGGGACAGGGGCGACTGAAGCTTTCTTT.

The rearrangement joins TRBV7-2 to TRBJ1-4, with a tentative D call TRBD1 (5 bases). Trimming cost V 5 bases and J 8 bases, with 15 bases left between them. The length of the CDR3 is 14 residues. Germline CDR1 is SGHTA and CDR2 is FQGNSA. CDR3 DNA sequence: TGTGCCAGCAGCCGTACGGGGGGGTCCGAAAAACTGTTTTTT. Translating gives CASSRTGGSEKLFF.

The V gene is TRBV5-1, the J gene TRBJ1-1, with D hard to call. The CDR3 is 13 residues long. CDR1 and CDR2 (germline): SGHRS, YFSETQ. Trimming removed 0 bases at V and 11 bases at J, with 14 bases between. CDR3 DNA sequence: TGCGCCAGCAGCTTGGACGGACTCCCGGGGGCTTTCTTT. It specifies CASSLDGLPGAFF.

The rearrangement links TRBV6-6 to TRBJ2-3, with D possibly being TRBD2 (6 bases). Germline V gene sequence: CDR1 MNHNY, CDR2 SVGAGI (reference sequence). The CDR3 runs to 15 residues. V was cut by 2 bases and J by 1 base, with 10 bases left in between. CDR3 sequence reads: CASSYGRRGTDTQYF. CDR3 sequence (DNA): TGTGCCAGCAGTTACGGCAGGAGGGGCACAGATACGCAGTATTTT.

This chain connects TRBV12-5 to TRBJ2-5, with D perhaps being TRBD1 or TRBD2 (5 bases each). The CDR3 spans 14 residues. Germline V gene sequence: CDR1 LGHNT, CDR2 FRNRAP. V lost 7 bases and J 5 bases, leaving 17 bases between the germline ends. Written as DNA, the CDR3 is TGTGCTAGTGAAGGAGGCAGCCCAGGGGAGACCCAGTACTTC. Its protein is CASEGGSPGETQYF.

The V and J genes are TRBV25-1 and TRBJ1-3, with D possibly TRBD1 on 5 matching bases. The V and J ends lost 5 bases and 1 base respectively, with 12 bases between them. Germline values: CDR1 MGHDK, CDR2 SYGVNS. This CDR3 region has 15 residues. The DNA for the CDR3 is TGTGCCAGCAGTTCCCTGGCAGGGTCTGGAAACACCATATATTTT. It is translated as CASSSLAGSGNTIYF.

V and J are TRBV10-3 and TRBJ2-1; D may correspond to TRBD1 or TRBD2 (5 bases each). The CDR3 length is 13 residues. Germline-derived CDR1 and CDR2 are ENHRY and SYGVKD. Trimming removed 3 bases at V and 8 bases at J, with 11 bases between. Here the CDR3 reads CAISDRVRDEQFF. CDR3 DNA: TGTGCCATCAGTGACAGGGTGCGGGATGAGCAGTTCTTC.

This chain joins TRBV30 and TRBJ2-5; D possibly corresponds to TRBD1 (5 bases). V was clipped by 3 bases and J by 5 bases, with 16 bases between them. In germline, CDR1 is GTSNPN, CDR2 SVGIG (reference sequence). The CDR3 is made up of 14 amino acids. The DNA for the CDR3 is TGTGCCTGGAGCGGACACCCTAAAGGGGAGACCCAGTACTTC. The encoded protein is CAWSGHPKGETQYF.

The gene calls are TRBV28 and TRBJ1-2; D not resolved. Germline CDR1 MDHEN, CDR2 SYDVKM. V lost 7 bases and J 2 bases, leaving 14 bases between the germline ends. The CDR3 runs 14 residues. The CDR3 nucleotides read TGTGCCAGCACCTATTACCTGGAGAACTATGGCTACACCTTC. Amino acid sequence: CASTYYLENYGYTF.